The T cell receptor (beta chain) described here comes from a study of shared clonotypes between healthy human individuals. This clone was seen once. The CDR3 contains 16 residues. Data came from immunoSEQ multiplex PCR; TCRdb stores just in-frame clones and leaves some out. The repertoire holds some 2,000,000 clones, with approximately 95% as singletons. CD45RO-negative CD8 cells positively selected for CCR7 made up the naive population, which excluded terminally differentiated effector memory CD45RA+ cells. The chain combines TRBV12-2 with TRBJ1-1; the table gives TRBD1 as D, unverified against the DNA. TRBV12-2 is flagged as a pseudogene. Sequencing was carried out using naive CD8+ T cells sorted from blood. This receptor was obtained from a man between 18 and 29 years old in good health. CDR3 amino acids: CASPRTDTRQLPEAFF. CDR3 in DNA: TGTGCAAGTCCAAGAACCGATACCCGACAGTTGCCTGAAGCTTTCTTT.